A single sample is the source of the 19 T cell receptor beta chains below, sequenced in a study of cytomegalovirus exposure and HLA in healthy donors (dated by TCRdb to about 2017). To prepare the library, the immunoSEQ multiplex PCR assay was applied. A mixture of 60 forward primers for TCR Vbeta segments and 13 reverse primers for TCR Jbeta segments was used in the multiplex PCR. The clones in this table, taken by TCRdb from immuneACCESS, are in-frame only. Not every clone is retained; where verified, under half of the shortfall comes from an unresolved V gene, and the cause of the rest is unknown. Here the sample has approximately 140,000 clones; more than 75% occur a single time. The leading ten clones occupy 3.5% to 4.5% of the sample. What was sequenced was PBMCs. The receptors derive from a human donor in good health.

The gene calls are TRBV19 and TRBJ1-5; D not resolved. Trimming removed 5 bases from V and 6 bases from J, with 5 bases in between. The germline CDR1 and CDR2 sequences are LNHDA and SQIVND (reference sequence). This CDR3 has 11 residues. This CDR3 reads CASSSGQPQHF. Here the CDR3 DNA reads TGTGCCAGTAGTTCGGGTCAGCCCCAGCATTTT.

The gene calls are TRBV27 and TRBJ2-7, with TRBD2 as a possible D gene (6 bases). V lost 7 bases to trimming and J lost 6 bases, with 22 bases between them. There are 15 residues in the CDR3. Germline assignment: CDR1 MNHEY and CDR2 SMNVEV (reference sequence). CDR3: CASTSFPQGGREQYF. The DNA of the CDR3 is TGTGCCAGCACCTCCTTCCCCCAGGGAGGACGCGAGCAGTACTTC.

This chain connects TRBV29-1 to TRBJ2-3, with a weak D call TRBD2 (5 bases). CDR3 size: 14 residues. Germline V gene sequence: CDR1 SQVTM, CDR2 ANQGSEA. V lost 3 bases to trimming and J lost 2 bases, with 12 bases between them. The CDR3 DNA follows: TGCAGCGTTGATTTCGGCGGACTCACAGATACGCAGTATTTT. Translation gives CSVDFGGLTDTQYF.

The V and J genes are TRBV7-9 and TRBJ2-1, with 13 bases identical to TRBD2. Losses at the gene ends were 1 base for V and 1 base for J; bases not matched to a gene: 1. From germline, CDR1 is SEHNR and CDR2 FQNEAQ (reference sequence). This CDR3 region has 17 residues. The CDR3 reads CASSLGGLAGSYNEQFF. CDR3 DNA: TGTGCCAGCAGCTTAGGGGGACTAGCGGGATCCTACAATGAGCAGTTCTTC.

This clone was recorded only once. The V gene is TRBV27, the J gene TRBJ1-1; D is unresolved. Trimming cost V 2 bases and J 1 base, with 5 bases left between them. The CDR3 spans 13 residues. CDR1 is MNHEY, CDR2 SMNVEV, per germline (reference sequence). The CDR3 region has the DNA TGTGCCAGCAGTTTACCGGGGAACACTGAAGCTTTCTTT. Translation: CASSLPGNTEAFF.

This clone was seen a few times. The chain joins TRBV5-6 to TRBJ1-5; perhaps TRBD1 as D (6 bases). With 4 bases removed from V and 2 bases from J, the gap between germline ends came to 13 bases. Germline V gene data show CDR1 as SGHDT and CDR2 as YYEEEE. CDR3 length equals 15 residues. In nucleotides, the CDR3 is TGTGCCAGCAGCCACTGGGCAGGGGGCAATCAGCCCCAGCATTTT. It specifies CASSHWAGGNQPQHF.

The V call is TRBV9, the J call TRBJ2-5; TRBD2 aligns across 11 bases. The CDR3 is 17 residues long. With V trimmed by 0 bases and J by 1 base, 5 bases remained unmatched. Per germline, CDR1 SGDLS and CDR2 YYNGEE. The DNA for the CDR3 is TGTGCCAGCAGCGTAGACCCTAGCGGGGGGACCCAAGAGACCCAGTACTTC. This encodes CASSVDPSGGTQETQYF.

The chain uses TRBV10-3 and TRBJ1-1, with TRBD1 matching over 7 bases. The J segment lost 3 bases and the V segment lost 8 bases, leaving 9 bases of the junction unmatched. CDR3 length: 14 residues. Germline V gives CDR1 ENHRY, CDR2 SYGVKD. CDR3 in DNA: TGTGCCATCCGGACAGGACCTAGGGACACTGAAGCTTTCTTT. It is translated as CAIRTGPRDTEAFF.

The V and J genes are TRBV30 and TRBJ1-2; TRBD1 matches 8 bases. Germline V gene lookup returns CDR1 GTSNPN and CDR2 SVGIG (reference sequence). The CDR3 covers 13 residues. With 3 bases clipped from V and 4 bases from J, the junction kept 4 bases outside the gene matches. This CDR3 is CAWRGQAPYGYTF. The CDR3 nucleotides read TGTGCCTGGAGGGGACAGGCCCCCTATGGCTACACCTTC.

V gene TRBV30 combines with J gene TRBJ1-5; D gene ambiguous. This CDR3 spans 13 amino acids. Deletions cut 4 bases from V and 5 bases from J, with 12 bases between. The germline V gene has CDR1 GTSNPN and CDR2 SVGIG (reference sequence). Written as DNA, the CDR3 is TGTGCCTGGAATCGGGGAGACGATCAGCCCCAGCATTTT. Protein product: CAWNRGDDQPQHF.

The chain is built from TRBV18 and TRBJ2-1; unclear D gene. The CDR3 consists of 11 residues. The V end lost 2 bases, the J end lost 11 bases, and 7 bases lay between the germline ends. Germline CDR1 and CDR2: KGHSH and LQKENI. The CDR3 nucleotides read TGTGCCAGCTCACCAGGGCAGCAGCAGTTCTTC. It translates to CASSPGQQQFF.

This clone was found once. The chain recombines TRBV18 with TRBJ2-3, with D maybe TRBD2 (6 bases). The CDR3 totals 17 residues. The germline V gene has CDR1 KGHSH and CDR2 LQKENI. V was clipped by 6 bases and J by 2 bases, with 21 bases between them. CDR3 bases: TGTGCCAGCTCTCGCTTATCCTTAGCGGAAAACACAGATACGCAGTATTTT. Its translation: CASSRLSLAENTDTQYF.

This chain links TRBV5-1 with TRBJ2-2, with 9 bases that match TRBD1. Germline trimming cut 6 bases from V and 6 bases from J; bases unmatched to any gene: 9. Germline loops: CDR1 SGHRS, CDR2 YFSETQ. The CDR3 length is 15 residues. The DNA of the CDR3 is TGCGCCAGCATGAAAAGGACAGGGGATGCCGGGGAGCTGTTTTTT. Its protein is CASMKRTGDAGELFF.

The V call is TRBV6-1, the J call TRBJ2-5; tentative D call: TRBD1 (8 bases). V lost 2 bases, J lost 5 bases, and 21 bases lay in between. The CDR3 runs 17 residues. The germline V gene encodes CDR1 MNHNS and CDR2 SASEGT. The CDR3 protein is CASSERQGAWGGETQYF. CDR3 DNA sequence: TGTGCCAGCAGTGAACGGCAGGGGGCTTGGGGGGGGGAGACCCAGTACTTC.

The chain links TRBV5-6 to TRBJ2-7; TRBD1 matches 9 bases. The CDR3 consists of 16 residues. V trimming: 0 bases; J trimming: 0 bases; junction bases outside the gene matches: 4. Germline values: CDR1 SGHDT, CDR2 YYEEEE. Here the CDR3 DNA reads TGTGCCAGCAGCTTGGCTGGGACAGGGAGCTCCTACGAGCAGTACTTC. Protein: CASSLAGTGSSYEQYF.

The chain links TRBV10-3 to TRBJ2-2, with D possibly being TRBD1 (7 bases). V shed 0 bases and J shed 1 base, with 9 bases lying between them. In germline, CDR1 is ENHRY, CDR2 SYGVKD. The CDR3 is 16 amino acids. In DNA form, the CDR3 reads TGTGCCATCAGTGAGTCGCAGGGGGGGAACACCGGGGAGCTGTTTTTT. It encodes CAISESQGGNTGELFF.

J is TRBJ2-5 and V is TRBV20-1; D gene uncertain. Germline values: CDR1 DFQATT, CDR2 SNEGSKA (reference sequence). The CDR3 is made up of 11 amino acids. Trimming removed 7 bases from V and 1 base from J, with 7 bases in between. Here the CDR3 DNA reads TGCAGTGGTCAGTTCCAAGAGACCCAGTACTTC. It yields the protein CSGQFQETQYF.

The chain combines TRBV19 with TRBJ1-2; 7 bases line up with TRBD1. The length of the CDR3 is 16 residues. Germline V CDR1 and CDR2: LNHDA, SQIVND (reference sequence). Germline trimming cut 5 bases from V and 3 bases from J; bases unmatched to any gene: 12. The CDR3 loop reads CASSSHRQGWDYGYTF. The CDR3 nucleotides read TGTGCCAGTAGTTCGCATCGACAGGGATGGGACTATGGCTACACCTTC.

The V gene is TRBV4-3, the J gene TRBJ2-5; no definite D call. Germline V gene sequence: CDR1 LGHNA, CDR2 YSLEER. Trimming removed 1 base from V and 5 bases from J, with 11 bases in between. CDR3 length: 14 amino acids. CDR3 DNA: TGCGCCAGCAGCCAAGCTCTAGGTGGGGAGACCCAGTACTTC. This sequence encodes CASSQALGGETQYF.